Below, 15 T cell receptor beta chains from the same sample are listed, as sequenced in a study of cytomegalovirus exposure and HLA in healthy donors. The PCR used 60 Vbeta and 13 Jbeta primers. Using immunoSEQ multiplex PCR, the repertoire was profiled, and TCRdb retains in-frame clones only, with some absent. The data show about 150,000 clones, just over 75% seen once. Sequencing was carried out using PBMCs. The source is a woman younger than 45 in good health and CMV-seropositive.

As for this clone: One end of the junction varies from germline; a read error may be responsible. The V and J genes are TRBV14 and TRBJ2-3; 7 bases are a match to TRBD2. This CDR3 contains 16 residues. Looked up from germline, CDR1 is SGHDN and CDR2 is FVKESK. DNA of the CDR3: TGTGCCAGCAGCCAGTACATAGGACTAGGCACAGATATGCAGTATTTT. As protein: CASSQYIGLGTDMQYF.

The gene calls are TRBV13 and TRBJ1-1; the D gene is possibly TRBD1 (5 bases). Germline lookup yields CDR1 PRHDT and CDR2 FYEKMQ (reference sequence). The CDR3 is made up of 16 amino acids. V was shortened by 0 bases and J by 4 bases, with 15 bases between the two germline ends. The CDR3 protein is CASSLGGRTTFTEAFF. The CDR3 nucleotides are TGTGCCAGCAGCTTAGGGGGGCGCACTACCTTCACTGAAGCTTTCTTT.

This clone occurred a few times. The V gene is TRBV4-3, the J gene TRBJ1-1, with 9 bases matching TRBD1. V lost 1 base to trimming and J lost 0 bases; unmatched junction nucleotides: 3. The CDR3 loop spans 16 amino acids. Germline V gene sequence: CDR1 LGHNA, CDR2 YSLEER. The CDR3, as DNA: TGCGCCAGCAGCCAAGGAGACAGGGGGGTGAACACTGAAGCTTTCTTT. It specifies CASSQGDRGVNTEAFF.

The chain employs TRBV12-5 and TRBJ2-2; possible D gene TRBD2, 5 bases. The CDR3 spans 12 residues. V was shortened by 9 bases and J by 3 bases, with 8 bases between the two germline ends. The germline CDR1 and CDR2 sequences are LGHNT and FRNRAP. Here the CDR3 reads CASLGDTGELFF. The CDR3 nucleotides are TGTGCTAGCCTCGGGGACACCGGGGAGCTGTTTTTT.

This clone was picked up a small number of times. The rearrangement joins TRBV7-6 to TRBJ2-2, with 12 bases aligning to TRBD2. The CDR3 is 18 residues long. With 2 bases clipped from V and 6 bases from J, the junction kept 10 bases outside the gene matches. Germline V gene sequence: CDR1 SGHVS, CDR2 FNYEAQ. CDR3 loop: CASSLSASGRVPPGELFF. Here the CDR3 DNA reads TGTGCCAGCAGCTTATCTGCTAGCGGGAGGGTTCCACCCGGGGAGCTGTTTTTT.

The chain employs TRBV25-1 and TRBJ1-1; tentatively, D is TRBD1 (6 bases). There are 12 residues in the CDR3. Germline V gene lookup returns CDR1 MGHDK and CDR2 SYGVNS. For the CDR3, the DNA is TGTGCAACAGGGAGGGGGAACACTGAAGCTTTCTTT. Translated, it gives CATGRGNTEAFF.

The chain combines TRBV6-6 with TRBJ1-4; 8 bases are shared with TRBD1. The CDR3 runs 13 residues. Germline assignment: CDR1 MNHNY and CDR2 SVGAGI (reference sequence). V lost 8 bases to trimming and J lost 5 bases; unmatched junction nucleotides: 4. This chain's CDR3 is CASFQGANEKLFF. The CDR3 DNA reads as TGTGCCAGCTTCCAGGGGGCAAATGAAAAACTGTTTTTT.

This clone was found a few times. The genes are TRBV30 and TRBJ1-5, with 8 bases fitting TRBD1. Germline CDR1 reads GTSNPN; CDR2 reads SVGIG (reference sequence). Trimming cost V 0 bases and J 2 bases; bases outside gene matches: 12. The CDR3 length is 18 residues. CDR3 amino acids: CAWSVGPPDRGGNQPQHF. The CDR3 nucleotides are TGTGCCTGGAGTGTGGGCCCTCCTGACAGGGGAGGCAATCAGCCCCAGCATTTT. Full variable domain (rest looked up from reference TRBV30 and TRBJ1-5): SQTIHQWPATLVQPVGSPLSLECTVEGTSNPNLYWYRQAAGRGLQLLFYSVGIGQISSEVPQNLSASRPQDRQFILSSKKLLLSDSGFYLCAWSVGPPDRGGNQPQHFGDGTRLSIL.

The chain couples TRBV7-2 to TRBJ1-5; 7 bases are shared with TRBD1. The CDR3 has 17 amino acids. The ends lost 3 bases at V and 0 bases at J; junction bases unmatched: 8. The germline V gene has CDR1 SGHTA and CDR2 FQGNSA. The CDR3 protein is CASSFQQGPYSNQPQHF. The DNA of the CDR3 is TGTGCCAGCAGCTTCCAACAGGGGCCGTATAGCAATCAGCCCCAGCATTTT.

This rearrangement joins TRBV9 to TRBJ2-3; 12 positions agree with TRBD2. V shed 4 bases and J 3 bases; nucleotides not matched to a gene: 9. The CDR3 length is 17 residues. In germline, CDR1 is SGDLS, CDR2 YYNGEE. As DNA, the CDR3 is TGTGCCAGCAGCTTACCGGGACTAGCGGGTTCAACAGATACGCAGTATTTT. Translated, it gives CASSLPGLAGSTDTQYF. Supplemented by reference TRBV9 and TRBJ2-3, the full variable domain reads DSGVTQTPKHLITATGQRVTLRCSPRSGDLSVYWYQQSLDQGLQFLIQYYNGEERAKGNILERFSAQQFPDLHSELNLSSLELGDSALYFCASSLPGLAGSTDTQYFGPGTRLTVL.

V usage is TRBV18 and J usage is TRBJ1-1, with D tentatively TRBD1 (5 bases). The CDR3 contains 15 residues. Trimming removed 6 bases from V and 5 bases from J, with 19 bases in between. Germline V gene sequence: CDR1 KGHSH, CDR2 LQKENI. The CDR3 DNA is TGTGCCAGCTCCTCCCGGGGGAGGGGTGATACTGAAGCTTTCTTT. Amino acid sequence: CASSSRGRGDTEAFF.

J is TRBJ2-5 and V is TRBV7-2; D unresolved. Trimming removed 5 bases at V and 3 bases at J, with 10 bases between. CDR3 size: 13 residues. Germline V gene data show CDR1 as SGHTA and CDR2 as FQGNSA. As DNA, the CDR3 is TGTGCCAGCAGCCGAGAGCCGGAAGAGACCCAGTACTTC. This encodes CASSREPEETQYF. The full variable domain, rest sourced from reference TRBV7-2 and TRBJ2-5, is GAGVSQSPSNKVTEKGKDVELRCDPISGHTALYWYRQSLGQGLEFLIYFQGNSAPDKSGLPSDRFSAERTGGSVSTLTIQRTQQEDSAVYLCASSREPEETQYFGPGTRLLVL.

The V gene is TRBV10-3, the J gene TRBJ2-5; TRBD2 might be the D (6 bases). CDR1 is ENHRY, CDR2 SYGVKD, per germline. This CDR3 spans 15 amino acids. V gave up 6 bases and J gave up 2 bases, with 16 bases separating them. The CDR3 nucleotides read TGTGCCATCAGGGCTACAGTTAGCGGACAAGAGACCCAGTACTTC. Amino acid sequence: CAIRATVSGQETQYF.

This clone appeared once. This chain links TRBV7-2 with TRBJ2-1; D is uncertain. In germline, CDR1 is SGHTA, CDR2 FQGNSA. Trimming cost V 1 base and J 0 bases, with 7 bases left between them. CDR3 length equals 15 residues. In DNA, the CDR3 is TGTGCCAGCAGCTTAGAACGGAGCTCCTACAATGAGCAGTTCTTC. Protein product: CASSLERSSYNEQFF.

The V call is TRBV7-9, the J call TRBJ2-3; 8 bases are a match to TRBD2. Germline loops: CDR1 SEHNR, CDR2 FQNEAQ (reference sequence). The CDR3 consists of 13 residues. V was clipped by 7 bases and J by 1 base; unmatched bases: 1. The CDR3 sequence: CASNGGGTDTQYF. CDR3 coding DNA: TGTGCCAGCAACGGGGGGGGCACAGATACGCAGTATTTT.